These T cell receptor beta chains were read from a single sample in a study of beta chain features in type 1 diabetes. Clones were read by immunoSEQ multiplex PCR, and TCRdb kept only the in-frame ones, dropping some. The sample holds approximately 200,000 clones, over 8.5% seen once. What was sequenced was naive CD4+ T cells from blood. The source is a woman aged 18-29 years in good health. Both conserved end residues are part of each CDR3. The order of the fields is D gene, V gene, clone size, J gene, CDR3 length, CDR3 DNA, CDR3 protein. D genes are given only for firm matches. Some rows have no size entry. The others give once, few or many, or a class for an expanded clone.

>-|TRBV7-9|once|TRBJ1-2|15
TGTGCCAGCAGCCCTGGGTACGGAGTAAACTATGGCTACACCTTC
CASSPGYGVNYGYTF
>-|TRBV30|few|TRBJ1-1|14
TGTGCCTGGAGTATGGCAGGGGTCAACACTGAAGCTTTCTTT
CAWSMAGVNTEAFF
>-|TRBV27|few|TRBJ1-2|13
TGTGCCAGCAGTTCTAATTATGCGGTCGGCTACACCTTC
CASSSNYAVGYTF
>TRBD1|TRBV5-6|few|TRBJ2-7|17
TGTGCCAGCAGCTTTCGCCGCTTCCGGGACAGCTACTACGAGCAGTACTTC
CASSFRRFRDSYYEQYF
>TRBD1|TRBV9|-|TRBJ1-1|14
TGTGCCAGCAACACGGACAGGATGAACACTGAAGCTTTCTTT
CASNTDRMNTEAFF
>TRBD1|TRBV30|-|TRBJ2-1|15
TGTGCCTGGATCGGACAGGGCCCGGGATACAATGAGCAGTTCTTC
CAWIGQGPGYNEQFF
>-|TRBV11-2|few|TRBJ1-2|12
TGTGCCAGCAGCCCCCGGGTACATGGCTACACCTTC
CASSPRVHGYTF
>-|TRBV21-1|few|TRBJ2-3|15
TGTGCCAGCACGGAAGGCGGGGGGCACACAGATACGCAGTATTTT
CASTEGGGHTDTQYF
>-|TRBV5-1|-|TRBJ1-4|14
TGCGCCAGCAGCTTGGGCGCAACTAATGAAAAACTGTTTTTT
CASSLGATNEKLFF
>TRBD2|TRBV19|-|TRBJ2-2|17
TGTGCCAGTAGTAAGACTAGCGGGAGGGGAACCGCCGGGGAGCTGTTTTTT
CASSKTSGRGTAGELFF
>-|TRBV25-1|-|TRBJ2-1|16
TGTGCCAGCAGTGACCGGACAAAAGGGACTTACAATGAGCAGTTCTTC
CASSDRTKGTYNEQFF
>TRBD2|TRBV7-9|-|TRBJ2-1|17
TGTGCCAGCAGAAAGCCGACTAGCGGGAGGTCCTACAATGAGCAGTTCTTC
CASRKPTSGRSYNEQFF
>-|TRBV19|few|TRBJ1-1|14
TGTGCCAGTAGGTGGCCAGCCTCTAGCACTGAAGCTTTCTTT
CASRWPASSTEAFF
>TRBD1|TRBV5-4|few|TRBJ2-5|15
TGTGCCAGCAGCTTGGTCGGACAGGGACGGGAGACCCAGTACTTC
CASSLVGQGRETQYF
>-|TRBV9|few|TRBJ2-5|13
TGTGCCAGCAGCCCCGCCGGGAGAAAAACCCAGTACTTC
CASSPAGRKTQYF
>TRBD1|TRBV11-2|few|TRBJ2-1|13
TGTGCCAGCAGCGTCGACAGGGCAGGGGAGCAGTTCTTC
CASSVDRAGEQFF
>-|TRBV6-6|-|TRBJ2-1|13
TGTGCCACTTCCTGGTCCGGGGACAATGAGCAGTTCTTC
CATSWSGDNEQFF
>-|TRBV5-4|few|TRBJ1-1|13
TGTGCCAGCAGCCACGACAGGAACACTGAAGCTTTCTTT
CASSHDRNTEAFF
>TRBD1|TRBV6-5|few|TRBJ2-2|16
TGTGCCAGCAGTTTGGCGGGGACAGGGGTTCCCGGGGAGCTGTTTTTT
CASSLAGTGVPGELFF
>-|TRBV18|few|TRBJ2-6|18
TGTGCCAGCTCACCATTGGTAGTAACCGACTCTGGGGCCAACGTCCTGACTTTC
CASSPLVVTDSGANVLTF
>TRBD2|TRBV4-1|many|TRBJ2-2|17
TGCGCCAGCAGCCAAGATAGGACTAGCGGTGACACCGGGGAGCTGTTTTTT
CASSQDRTSGDTGELFF
>-|TRBV5-1|few|TRBJ2-1|13
TGCGCCAGCAGCTTGGTAACAGGGAATGAGCAGTTCTTC
CASSLVTGNEQFF
>-|TRBV18|few|TRBJ2-5|12
TGTGCCAGCTCACCAGGGCGAGAGACCCAGTACTTC
CASSPGRETQYF
>-|TRBV30|few|TRBJ1-2|12
TGTGCCTCTAGGAATGATTTCTATGGCTACACCTTC
CASRNDFYGYTF
>TRBD2|TRBV19|few|TRBJ2-1|16
TGTGCCAGTAGTATTCATGAGACTAGCGGGAGATATGAGCAGTTCTTC
CASSIHETSGRYEQFF
>-|TRBV30|-|TRBJ1-5|15
TGTGCCTGGAGCCGTGGAGGACAGTTCAATCAGCCCCAGCATTTT
CAWSRGGQFNQPQHF
>TRBD2|TRBV30|-|TRBJ2-1|16
TGTGCCTGGAGTGGCTTGACTAGCGGAGGTACCAATGAGCAGTTCTTC
CAWSGLTSGGTNEQFF
>TRBD1|TRBV6-5|-|TRBJ2-1|15
TGTGCCAGCAGTAAAGGGGGGACAGGGCTAGCTGAGCAGTTCTTC
CASSKGGTGLAEQFF
>-|TRBV10-3|-|TRBJ1-2|12
TGTGCCATCGCGGAGGGCCTCTATGGCTACACCTTC
CAIAEGLYGYTF